This T cell receptor (beta chain) comes out of a study of blood T cell repertoires in COVID-19 (dated by TCRdb to 2018 to 2020). Context from the whole study: Samples from collaborators originated in the United States, Italy and Spain and spanned both the acute and convalescent phases of COVID-19. The dataset comprised deeply sampled blood TCRbeta repertoires from subjects exposed to, actively infected with, or recovered from COVID-19. The repertoires were released in a freely available public database intended as a resource for research on the immune response to SARS-CoV-2. Samples came from the ongoing ImmuneRACE study (first 160 participants) plus 1,254 subjects from 6 global collaborators. A de-identified subject ID, COVID-19 status, age in years and sex were almost always included in the sample metadata. HLA class I and class II types, where available, came from metadata supplied by the sample provider rather than from assay-based typing. The material from the prospective study consisted of cDNA or gDNA derived from T cells, B-cell-depleted T cells, or PBMCs. Study-wide conclusions, independent of this receptor: The quantity of clinical and demographic metadata differed by source and by participant and was supplied without curation.

TCRbeta CDR3 regions were amplified from genomic DNA using the immunoSEQ Assay, a bias-controlled multiplex PCR. In the paper's pipeline: Nucleated cell counts per sample were estimated from amplification of reference gene primers within the assay. To quantify the absolute abundance of each unique TCRbeta CDR3 rearrangement, sequence reads were collapsed and filtered. For each sample, productive Simpson clonality was calculated as the square root of Simpson's diversity index over productive rearrangements. TCRdb mirrors the immuneACCESS table, restricted to in-frame sequences. Some clones are absent from its copies; in checked studies, under half trace to an unresolved V gene, and the reason for the others is unknown. That table gives V, J and clone size, and the DNA gave D and trimming. In this sample the table shows about 160,000 clones, 82% of which occur a single time. 7% of the sample goes to the ten largest clones.

On this clone itself: Its antigen is unknown. No quality values exist for individual bases; no much larger clone is one base distant.

One collaborating source in Seattle enrolled patients during active infection and followed them longitudinally through the course of disease. The collaborating institutions used their own protocols to collect whole blood in K2EDTA tubes. For TCRbeta analysis, collaborators shipped samples as frozen whole blood, isolated PBMCs, or DNA extracted from either of those sample types. The sample taken for sequencing was peripheral blood. This TCR was sampled from a woman aged 40 to 55 with COVID-19, enrolled during active disease.

The CDR3 corresponds to CASSDIGGPDTQYF. DNA sequence: TGTGCCAGCAGTGACATCGGGGGTCCAGATACGCAGTATTTT. The sequence links TRBV6-4 to TRBJ2-3, and TRBD2 may be the D gene, going by 6 matching bases. From cysteine to phenylalanine, the CDR3 is 14 amino acids long. Of all the DNA, just the CDR3 is kept, 42 bases in frame from base 1. CDR1 and CDR2 are drawn from the germline V gene: MRHNA, SNTAGT. V loses 2 bases, J loses 4 bases, and the germline ends lie 10 bases apart.